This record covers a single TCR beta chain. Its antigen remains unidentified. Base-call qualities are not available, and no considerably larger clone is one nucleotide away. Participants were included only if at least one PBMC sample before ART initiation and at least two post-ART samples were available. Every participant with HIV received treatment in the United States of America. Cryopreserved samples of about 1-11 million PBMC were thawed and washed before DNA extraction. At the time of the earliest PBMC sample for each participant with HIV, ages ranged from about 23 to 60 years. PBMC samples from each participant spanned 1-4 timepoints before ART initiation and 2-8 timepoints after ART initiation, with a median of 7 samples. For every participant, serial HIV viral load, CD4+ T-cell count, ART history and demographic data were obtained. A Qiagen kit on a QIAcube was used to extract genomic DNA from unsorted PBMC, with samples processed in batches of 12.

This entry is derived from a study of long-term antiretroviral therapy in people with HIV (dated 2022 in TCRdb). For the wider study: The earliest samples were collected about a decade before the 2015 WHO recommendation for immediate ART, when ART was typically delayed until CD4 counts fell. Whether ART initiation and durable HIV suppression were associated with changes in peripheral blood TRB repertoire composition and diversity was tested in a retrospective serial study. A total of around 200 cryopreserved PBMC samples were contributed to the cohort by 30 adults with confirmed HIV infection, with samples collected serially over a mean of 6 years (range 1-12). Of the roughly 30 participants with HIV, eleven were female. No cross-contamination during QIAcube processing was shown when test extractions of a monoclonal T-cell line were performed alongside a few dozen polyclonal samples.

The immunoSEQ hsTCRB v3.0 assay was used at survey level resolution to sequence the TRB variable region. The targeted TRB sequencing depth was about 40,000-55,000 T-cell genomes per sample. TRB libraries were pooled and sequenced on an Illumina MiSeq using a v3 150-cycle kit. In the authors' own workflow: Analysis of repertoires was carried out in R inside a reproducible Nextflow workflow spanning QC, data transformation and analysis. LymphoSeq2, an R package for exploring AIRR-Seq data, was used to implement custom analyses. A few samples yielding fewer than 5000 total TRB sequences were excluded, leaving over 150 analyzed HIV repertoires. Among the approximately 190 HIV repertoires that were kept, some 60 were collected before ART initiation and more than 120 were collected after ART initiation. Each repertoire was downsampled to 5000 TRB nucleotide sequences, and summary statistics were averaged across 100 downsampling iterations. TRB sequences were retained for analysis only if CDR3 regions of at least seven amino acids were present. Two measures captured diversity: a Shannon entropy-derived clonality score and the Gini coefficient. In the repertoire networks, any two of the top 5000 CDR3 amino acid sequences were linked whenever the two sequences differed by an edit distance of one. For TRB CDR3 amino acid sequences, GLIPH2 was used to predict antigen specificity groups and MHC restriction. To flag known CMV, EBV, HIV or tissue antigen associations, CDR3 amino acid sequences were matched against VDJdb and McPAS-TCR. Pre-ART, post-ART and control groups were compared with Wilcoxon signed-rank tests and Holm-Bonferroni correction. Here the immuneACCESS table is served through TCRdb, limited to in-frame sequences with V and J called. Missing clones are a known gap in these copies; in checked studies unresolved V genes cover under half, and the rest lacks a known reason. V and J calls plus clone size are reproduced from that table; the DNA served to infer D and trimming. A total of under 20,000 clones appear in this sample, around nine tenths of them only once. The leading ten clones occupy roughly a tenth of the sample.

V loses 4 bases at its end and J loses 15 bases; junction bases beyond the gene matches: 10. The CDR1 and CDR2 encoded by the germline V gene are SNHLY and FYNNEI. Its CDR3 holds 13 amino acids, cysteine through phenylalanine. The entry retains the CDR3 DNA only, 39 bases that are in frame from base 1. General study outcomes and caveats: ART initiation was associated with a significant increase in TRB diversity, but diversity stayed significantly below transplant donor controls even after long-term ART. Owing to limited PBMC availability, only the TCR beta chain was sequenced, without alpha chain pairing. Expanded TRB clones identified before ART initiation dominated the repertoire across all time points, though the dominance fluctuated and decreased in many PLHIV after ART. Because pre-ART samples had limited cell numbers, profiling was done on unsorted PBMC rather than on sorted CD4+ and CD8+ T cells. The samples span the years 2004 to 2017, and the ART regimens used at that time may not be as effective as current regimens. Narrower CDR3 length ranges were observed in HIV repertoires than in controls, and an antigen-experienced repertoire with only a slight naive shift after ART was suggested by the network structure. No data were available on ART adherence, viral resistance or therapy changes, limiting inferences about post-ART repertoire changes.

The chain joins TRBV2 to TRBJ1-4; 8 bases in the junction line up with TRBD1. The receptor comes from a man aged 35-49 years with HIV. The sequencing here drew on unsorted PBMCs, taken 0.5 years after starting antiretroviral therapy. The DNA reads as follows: TGTGCCAGCAGTGGACAGGGGCCGACTCGGGTGTTTTTT. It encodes CASSGQGPTRVFF. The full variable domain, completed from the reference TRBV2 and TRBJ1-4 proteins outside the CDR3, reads EPEVTQTPSHQVTQMGQEVILRCVPISNHLYFYWYRQILGQKVEFLVSFYNNEISEKSEIFDDQFSVERPDGSNFTLKIRSTKLEDSAMYFCASSGQGPTRVFFGSGTQLSVL.